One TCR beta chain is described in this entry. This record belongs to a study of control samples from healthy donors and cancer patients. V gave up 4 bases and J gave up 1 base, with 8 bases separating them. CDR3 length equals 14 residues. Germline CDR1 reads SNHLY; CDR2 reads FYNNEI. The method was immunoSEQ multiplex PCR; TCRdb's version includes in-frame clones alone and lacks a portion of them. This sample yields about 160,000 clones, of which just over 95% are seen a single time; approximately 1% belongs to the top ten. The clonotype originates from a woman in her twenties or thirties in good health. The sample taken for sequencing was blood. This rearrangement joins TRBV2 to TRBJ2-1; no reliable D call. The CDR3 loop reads CASSGAGSYNEQFF. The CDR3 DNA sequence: TGTGCCAGCAGTGGGGCAGGTTCCTACAATGAGCAGTTCTTC.